Given below is one T cell receptor beta chain in context. The target antigen is unknown. The germline V gene has CDR1 SEHNR and CDR2 FQNEAQ (reference sequence). The CDR3 has 13 residues. The V end was cut by 5 bases, the J end by 4 bases, with 11 bases between. Some clones are missing from TCRdb's copy, which holds only in-frame ones; the method was immunoSEQ multiplex PCR. The profile shows more than 10,000 clones, 79% of them singletons. This specimen belongs to a study of regulatory dendritic cells for organ transplantation. Allogeneic regulatory or mature dendritic cells were co-cultured for 4 to 6 days with CFSE-labeled sorted T cells at 1:10.

This TCR derives from a human donor in good health. Sequencing input: naive CD8+ T cells from blood cultured with regulatory dendritic cells. Subset reported: CD45RA+ naive T cells. The chain links TRBV7-9 to TRBJ1-2, with D perhaps TRBD1 (5 bases). The CDR3 here is CASSLGLIYGYTF. CDR3 DNA: TGTGCCAGCAGCCTGGGACTGATCTATGGCTACACCTTC.